This T cell receptor beta chain derives from a study of monozygotic twins with inflammatory bowel disease. Study results and limitations: Heterogeneous immunosuppressive treatment regimens may have introduced variability into patient repertoires.

Template switching appended UMIs that held a 6-nucleotide sample barcode. TCRdb processed the 5' RACE reads again and assigns one entry to each CDR3 protein, with no DNA. In total, the table holds around 220,000 distinct CDR3 sequences. Germline V gene lookup returns CDR1 ENHRY and CDR2 SYGVKD. The CDR3 has 16 residues. Isolation of total RNA was performed on whole blood, with no prior T cell sorting. Concerning this clonotype itself: Its antigen is as yet unknown.

Sequenced sample: blood. This receptor was taken from a human donor with ulcerative colitis or Crohn's disease, or a healthy co-twin of an affected twin (not recorded which). This chain links TRBV10-3 with TRBJ2-7; as DNA is missing, the TRBD2 call by TCRdb cannot be tested. The CDR3: CAISATTSGPTYEQYF.